This TCR beta chain is drawn from a study of type 1 and type 2 diabetes patients. CDR3 length: 15 amino acids. CDR1 is DFQATT and CDR2 is SNEGSKA in the germline V gene (reference sequence). V shed 5 bases, J shed 1 base, and the junction held 4 bases outside the gene matches. A few counts support this clonotype. Genomic DNA was the PCR template. Amplification of the beta chain CDR3 used 30 forward and 13 reverse multiplex primers. From the multiplex PCR reads, TCRdb called clonotypes with MiXCR, one entry per CDR3 protein. Counted here are around 300,000 distinct CDR3 sequences, around 47% occurring once; the ten biggest clones make up roughly 13%.

This chain links TRBV20-1 with TRBJ2-5; 13 nucleotides agree with TRBD2. Sample: peripheral blood mononuclear cells (PBMCs). The sequence came from a man aged 18 to 29 with type 2 diabetes. The CDR3 DNA reads TGCAGTGCTCCGGGACTAGCGGGGACCCAAGAGACCCAGTACTTC. Protein sequence: CSAPGLAGTQETQYF.